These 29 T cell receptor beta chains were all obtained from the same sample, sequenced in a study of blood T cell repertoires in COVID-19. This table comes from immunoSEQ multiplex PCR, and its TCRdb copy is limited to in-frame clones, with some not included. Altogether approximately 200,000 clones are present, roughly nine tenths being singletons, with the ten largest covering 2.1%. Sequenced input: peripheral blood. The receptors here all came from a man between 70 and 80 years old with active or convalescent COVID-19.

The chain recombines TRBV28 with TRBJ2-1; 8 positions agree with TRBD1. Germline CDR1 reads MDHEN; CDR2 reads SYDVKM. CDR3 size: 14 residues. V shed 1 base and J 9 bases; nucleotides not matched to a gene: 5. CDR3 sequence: CASSLLDRVAEQFF. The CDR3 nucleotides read TGTGCCAGCAGTTTATTGGACAGGGTCGCTGAGCAGTTCTTC.

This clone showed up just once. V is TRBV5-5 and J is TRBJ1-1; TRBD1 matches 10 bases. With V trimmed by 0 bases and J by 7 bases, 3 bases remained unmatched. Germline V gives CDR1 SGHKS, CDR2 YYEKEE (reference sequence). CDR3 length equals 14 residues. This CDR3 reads CASSLGQGANEAFF. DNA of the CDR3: TGTGCCAGCAGCTTGGGACAGGGGGCGAATGAAGCTTTCTTT. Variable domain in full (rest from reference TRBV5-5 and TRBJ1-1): DAGVTQSPTHLIKTRGQQVTLRCSPISGHKSVSWYQQVLGQGPQFIFQYYEKEERGRGNFPDRFSARQFPNYSSELNVNALLLGDSALYLCASSLGQGANEAFFGQGTRLTVV.

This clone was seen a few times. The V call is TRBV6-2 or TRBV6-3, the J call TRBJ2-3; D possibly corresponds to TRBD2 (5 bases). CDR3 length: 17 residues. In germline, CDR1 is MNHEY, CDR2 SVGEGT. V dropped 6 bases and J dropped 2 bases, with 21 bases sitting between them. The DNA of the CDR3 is TGTGCCAGCAGCCCCCTTTTGGTGAGGGCCTACACAGATACGCAGTATTTT. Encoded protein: CASSPLLVRAYTDTQYF.

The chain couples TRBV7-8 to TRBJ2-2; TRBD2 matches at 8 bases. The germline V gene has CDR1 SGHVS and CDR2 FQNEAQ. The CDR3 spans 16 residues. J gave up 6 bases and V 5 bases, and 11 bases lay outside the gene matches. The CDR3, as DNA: TGTGCCAGCAGCCCTGCGGGGGGAGGCTCGGCCGGGGAGCTGTTTTTT. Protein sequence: CASSPAGGGSAGELFF.

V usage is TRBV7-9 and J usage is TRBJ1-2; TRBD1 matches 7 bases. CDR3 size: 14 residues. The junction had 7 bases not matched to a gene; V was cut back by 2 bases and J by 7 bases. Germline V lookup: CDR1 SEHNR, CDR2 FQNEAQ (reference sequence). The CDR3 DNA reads TGTGCCAGCAGCTTAAGGGCAGGGGGTCTTGGCTACACCTTC. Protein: CASSLRAGGLGYTF.

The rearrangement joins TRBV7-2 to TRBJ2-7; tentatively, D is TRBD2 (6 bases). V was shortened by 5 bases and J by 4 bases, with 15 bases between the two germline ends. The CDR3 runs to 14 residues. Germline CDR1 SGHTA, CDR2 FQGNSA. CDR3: CASSHGGSVYEQYF. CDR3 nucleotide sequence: TGTGCCAGCAGCCATGGGGGGTCGGTTTACGAGCAGTACTTC.

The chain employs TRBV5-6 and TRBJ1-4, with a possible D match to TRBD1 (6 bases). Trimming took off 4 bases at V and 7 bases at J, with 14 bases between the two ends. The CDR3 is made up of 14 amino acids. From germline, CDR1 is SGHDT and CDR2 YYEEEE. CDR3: CASSLAGGGEKLFF. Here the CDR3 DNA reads TGTGCCAGCAGCCTAGCGGGAGGGGGTGAAAAACTGTTTTTT.

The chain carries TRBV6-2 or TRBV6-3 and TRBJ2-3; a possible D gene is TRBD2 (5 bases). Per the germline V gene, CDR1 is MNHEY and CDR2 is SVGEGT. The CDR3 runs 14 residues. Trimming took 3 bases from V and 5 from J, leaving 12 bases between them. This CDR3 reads CASSYRLAGDTQYF. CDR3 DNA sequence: TGTGCCAGCAGTTATCGGCTGGCGGGAGATACGCAGTATTTT.

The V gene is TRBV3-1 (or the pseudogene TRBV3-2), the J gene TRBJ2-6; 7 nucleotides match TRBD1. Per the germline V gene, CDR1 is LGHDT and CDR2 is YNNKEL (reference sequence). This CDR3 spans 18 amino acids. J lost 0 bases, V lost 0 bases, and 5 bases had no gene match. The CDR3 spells CASSQDRDSSSGANVLTF. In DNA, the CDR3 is TGTGCCAGCAGCCAAGATAGGGACAGCTCCTCTGGGGCCAACGTCCTGACTTTC.

For the CDR3, the DNA is TGTGCCAGCAGCTTAGCGATTCTGCGGGAGGAAAGGGAGACCCAGTACTTC. Residues: CASSLAILREERETQYF. The genes are TRBV7-2 and TRBJ2-5; 8 bases map to TRBD2. CDR3 length equals 17 residues. V trimming: 0 bases; J trimming: 5 bases; junction bases outside the gene matches: 11. Germline assignment: CDR1 SGHTA and CDR2 FQGNSA.

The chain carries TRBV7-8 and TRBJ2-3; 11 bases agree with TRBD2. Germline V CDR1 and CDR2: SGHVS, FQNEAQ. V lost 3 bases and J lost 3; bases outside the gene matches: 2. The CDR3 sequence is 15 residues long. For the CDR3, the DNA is TGTGCCAGCAGCTTCCCTAGCGGGGGGACAGATACGCAGTATTTT. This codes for CASSFPSGGTDTQYF.

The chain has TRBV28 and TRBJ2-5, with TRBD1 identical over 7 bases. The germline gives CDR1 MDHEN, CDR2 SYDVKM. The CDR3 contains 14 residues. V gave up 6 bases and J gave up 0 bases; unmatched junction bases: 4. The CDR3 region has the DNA TGTGCCAGCAGGGACAGGCCTTACCAAGAGACCCAGTACTTC. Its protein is CASRDRPYQETQYF.

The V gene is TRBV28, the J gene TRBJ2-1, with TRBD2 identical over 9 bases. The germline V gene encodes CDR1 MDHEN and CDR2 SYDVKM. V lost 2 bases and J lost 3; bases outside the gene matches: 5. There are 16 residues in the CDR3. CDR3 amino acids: CASSLGGTSFYNEQFF. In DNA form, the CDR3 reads TGTGCCAGCAGTTTAGGGGGGACTAGCTTCTACAATGAGCAGTTCTTC.

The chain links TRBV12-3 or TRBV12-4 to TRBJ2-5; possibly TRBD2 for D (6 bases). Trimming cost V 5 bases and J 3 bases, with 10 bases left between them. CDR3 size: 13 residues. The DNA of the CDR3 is TGTGCCAGCAGTCCCGGGGAGGAAGAGACCCAGTACTTC. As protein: CASSPGEEETQYF.

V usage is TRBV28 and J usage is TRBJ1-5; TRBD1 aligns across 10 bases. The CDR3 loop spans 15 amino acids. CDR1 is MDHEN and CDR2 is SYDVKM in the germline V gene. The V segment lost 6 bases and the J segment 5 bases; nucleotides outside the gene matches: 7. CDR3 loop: CASSPGQGNYQPQHF. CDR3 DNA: TGTGCCAGCAGCCCGGGACAGGGGAACTATCAGCCCCAGCATTTT.

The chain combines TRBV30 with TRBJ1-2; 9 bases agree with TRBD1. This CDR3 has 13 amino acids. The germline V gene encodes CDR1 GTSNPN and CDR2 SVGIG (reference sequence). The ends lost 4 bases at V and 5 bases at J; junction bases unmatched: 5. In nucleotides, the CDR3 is TGTGCCTGGATCGCGGACAGGGGATATGGCTACACCTTC. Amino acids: CAWIADRGYGYTF.

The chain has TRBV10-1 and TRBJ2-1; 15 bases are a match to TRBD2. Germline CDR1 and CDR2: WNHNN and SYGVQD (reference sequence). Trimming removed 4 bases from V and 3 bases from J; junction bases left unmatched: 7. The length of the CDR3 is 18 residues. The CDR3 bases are TGCGCCAGCAGTGCCCCGGGACTAGCGGGAGGTTTCTACAATGAGCAGTTCTTC. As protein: CASSAPGLAGGFYNEQFF.

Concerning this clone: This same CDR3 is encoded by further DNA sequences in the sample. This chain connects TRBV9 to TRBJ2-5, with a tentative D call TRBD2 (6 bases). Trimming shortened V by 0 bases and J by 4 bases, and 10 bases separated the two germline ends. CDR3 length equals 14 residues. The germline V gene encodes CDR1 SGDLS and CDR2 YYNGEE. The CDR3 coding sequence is TGTGCCAGCAGCGTAGTTGGAGGGCTAGAGACCCAGTACTTC. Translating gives CASSVVGGLETQYF.

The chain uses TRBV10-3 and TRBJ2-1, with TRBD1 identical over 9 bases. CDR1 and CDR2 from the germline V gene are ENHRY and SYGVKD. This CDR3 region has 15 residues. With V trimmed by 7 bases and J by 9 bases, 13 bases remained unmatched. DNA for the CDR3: TGTGCCATCACCCCGGGACAGGGATATAGGAGTGAGCAGTTCTTC. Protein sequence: CAITPGQGYRSEQFF.

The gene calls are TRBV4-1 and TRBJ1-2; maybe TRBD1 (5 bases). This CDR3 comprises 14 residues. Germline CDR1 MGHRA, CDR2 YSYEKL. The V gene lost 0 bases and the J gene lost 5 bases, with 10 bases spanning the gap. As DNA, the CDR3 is TGCGCCAGCAGCCAAGATCTTTCAGGGTATGGCTACACCTTC. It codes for CASSQDLSGYGYTF.

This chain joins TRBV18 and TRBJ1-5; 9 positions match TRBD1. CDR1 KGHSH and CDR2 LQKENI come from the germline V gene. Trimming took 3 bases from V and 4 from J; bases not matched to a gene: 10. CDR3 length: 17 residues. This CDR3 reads CASSPQQGAGGNQPQHF. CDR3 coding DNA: TGTGCCAGCTCACCGCAACAGGGGGCCGGTGGGAATCAGCCCCAGCATTTT.

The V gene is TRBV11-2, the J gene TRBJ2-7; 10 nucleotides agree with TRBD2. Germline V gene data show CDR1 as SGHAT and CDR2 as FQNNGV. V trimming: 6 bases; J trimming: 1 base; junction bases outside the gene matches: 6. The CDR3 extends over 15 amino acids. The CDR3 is CASRNPSGGSYEQYF. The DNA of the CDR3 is TGTGCCAGCAGAAACCCTAGCGGGGGTTCCTACGAGCAGTACTTC.

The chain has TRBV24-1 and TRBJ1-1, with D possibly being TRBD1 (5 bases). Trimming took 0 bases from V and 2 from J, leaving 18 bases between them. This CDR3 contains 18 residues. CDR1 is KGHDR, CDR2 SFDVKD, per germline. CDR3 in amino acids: CATSDLGLKGQLNTEAFF. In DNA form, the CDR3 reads TGTGCCACCAGTGATTTGGGCCTAAAGGGGCAGTTAAACACTGAAGCTTTCTTT.

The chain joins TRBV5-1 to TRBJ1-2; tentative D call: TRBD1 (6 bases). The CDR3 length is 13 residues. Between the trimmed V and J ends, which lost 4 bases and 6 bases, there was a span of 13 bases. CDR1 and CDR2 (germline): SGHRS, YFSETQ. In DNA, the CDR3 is TGCGCCAGCAGCCCAGGGACAAGCCATGGCTACACCTTC. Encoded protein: CASSPGTSHGYTF. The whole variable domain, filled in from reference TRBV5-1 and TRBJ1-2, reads KAGVTQTPRYLIKTRGQQVTLSCSPISGHRSVSWYQQTPGQGLQFLFEYFSETQRNKGNFPGRFSGRQFSNSRSEMNVSTLELGDSALYLCASSPGTSHGYTFGSGTRLTVV.

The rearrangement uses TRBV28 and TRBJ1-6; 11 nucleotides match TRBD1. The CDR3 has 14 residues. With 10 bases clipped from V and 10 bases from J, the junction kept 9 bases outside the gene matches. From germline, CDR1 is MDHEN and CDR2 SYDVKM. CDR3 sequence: CATLPGTGGSPLHF. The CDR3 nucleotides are TGTGCCACCCTACCCGGGACAGGGGGATCACCCCTCCACTTT.

The CDR3 DNA sequence: TGCGCCAGCAGCCAAGATGCCGTCAGGGGCAATGAGCAGTTCTTC. This gives the protein CASSQDAVRGNEQFF. This rearrangement joins TRBV4-3 to TRBJ2-1; D perhaps matches TRBD1 (6 bases). The germline V and J ends were trimmed by 0 bases and 6 bases, with 12 bases remaining between them. The CDR3 runs 15 residues. Germline V gene sequence: CDR1 LGHNA, CDR2 YSLEER.

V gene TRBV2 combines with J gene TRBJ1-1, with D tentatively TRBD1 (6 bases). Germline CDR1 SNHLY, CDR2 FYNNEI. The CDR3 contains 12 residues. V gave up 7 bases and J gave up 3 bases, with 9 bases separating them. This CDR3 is CASNRQDTEAFF. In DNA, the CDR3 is TGTGCCAGCAACCGACAGGACACTGAAGCTTTCTTT.

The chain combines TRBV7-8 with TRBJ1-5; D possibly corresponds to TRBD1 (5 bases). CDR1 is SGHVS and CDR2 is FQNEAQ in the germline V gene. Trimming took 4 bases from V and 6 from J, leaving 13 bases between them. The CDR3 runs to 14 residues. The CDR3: CASSSDIPPQPQHF. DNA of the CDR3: TGTGCCAGCAGCTCGGACATACCCCCTCAGCCCCAGCATTTT.

CDR3 loop: CASSLGLAGHNEQFF. DNA of the CDR3: TGTGCCAGCAGTTTAGGACTAGCGGGTCACAATGAGCAGTTCTTC. The chain joins TRBV27 to TRBJ2-1, with 11 bases fitting TRBD2. Germline values: CDR1 MNHEY, CDR2 SMNVEV (reference sequence). The V and J ends lost 2 bases and 5 bases, in that order; junction bases with no gene match: 2. This CDR3 comprises 15 residues.